What follows are 18 T cell receptor beta chains derived from one specimen sequenced in a study of CD8+CD57+ T cells in acquired aplastic anemia. Template material for TCR beta VDJ and CDR3 profiling consisted of genomic DNA. MiXCR, applied by TCRdb to the reads, yields one record per CDR3 protein. The top ten clones hold 2% to 2.5% of a sample with around 64,000 distinct CDR3 sequences, roughly 58% of them seen once. The sample comprised sorted CD4+, CD8+, or CD8+CD57+ T cells (not recorded which) from PBMCs. The receptor set was obtained from a human donor in good health, serving as a control.

Turning to this clonotype: An end of the junction does not agree with germline; a read error may underlie this. The chain has TRBV9 and TRBJ1-5; perhaps TRBD1 as D (5 bases). This CDR3 has 14 residues. The germline V gene has CDR1 SGDLS and CDR2 YYNGEE. CDR3 loop: CACFTGLKNQPQHF. The CDR3 DNA sequence: TGCGCCTGCTTCACGGGACTCAAAAATCAGCCCCAGCATTTT.

As to this clonotype: The junction shows a germline mismatch at one end, possibly a read error. CDR3 in amino acids: CASRDRDGCTF. In DNA form, the CDR3 reads TGTGCCAGCAGGGACAGGGATGGCTGCACCTTC. The rearrangement joins TRBV9 to TRBJ1-2; 8 bases align to TRBD1. Germline-derived CDR1 and CDR2 are SGDLS and YYNGEE. The CDR3 contains 11 residues.

Sample share makes this clonotype medium-sized. J is TRBJ1-5 and V is TRBV15; D remains unclear. V lost 1 base, J lost 3 bases, and 13 bases lay in between. Germline V gene lookup returns CDR1 LNHNV and CDR2 YYDKDF (reference sequence). This CDR3 contains 16 residues. The CDR3 bases are TGTGCCACCAGCAGAGGTAACGACGACTACAATCAGCCCCAGCATTTT. The encoded protein is CATSRGNDDYNQPQHF. Together with reference TRBV15 and TRBJ1-5, the CDR3 gives the full variable domain: DAMVIQNPRYQVTQFGKPVTLSCSQTLNHNVMYWYQQKSSQAPKLLFHYYDKDFNNEADTPDNFQSRRPNTSFCFLDIRSPGLGDTAMYLCATSRGNDDYNQPQHFGDGTRLSIL.

The chain joins TRBV2 to TRBJ2-1, with 7 bases matching TRBD1. The CDR3 contains 15 residues. Germline CDR1 and CDR2: SNHLY and FYNNEI. After removal of 7 bases from V and 6 bases from J, the junction contained 12 bases not matched to a gene. CDR3 bases: TGTGCCAGCAAGGAAAGGGGGCAGGAACTCAATGAGCAGTTCTTC. This gives the protein CASKERGQELNEQFF.

CDR3 region: CASREGLYGYTF. In nucleotides, the CDR3 is TGTGCCAGCAGGGAGGGACTCTATGGCTACACCTTC. The chain is built from TRBV25-1 and TRBJ1-2; D is perhaps TRBD1 (5 bases). The CDR3 covers 12 residues. V was pared by 6 bases and J by 4 bases, with 9 bases between. CDR1 and CDR2 from the germline V gene are MGHDK and SYGVNS.

The chain links TRBV19 to TRBJ2-7; D possibly matches TRBD1 or TRBD2 (5 bases each). CDR1 is LNHDA, CDR2 SQIVND, per germline (reference sequence). There are 15 residues in the CDR3. V lost 3 bases and J 0 bases, leaving 12 bases between the germline ends. In nucleotides, the CDR3 is TGTGCCAGTAGTATGGGGGTAGGGGTCTCCTACGAGCAGTACTTC. Its protein is CASSMGVGVSYEQYF.

Sample share makes this clonotype medium-sized. The V call is TRBV24-1, the J call TRBJ2-7, with unresolved D. Per germline, CDR1 KGHDR and CDR2 SFDVKD. V was trimmed by 7 bases and J by 0 bases, leaving 12 bases between them. The CDR3 is 14 amino acids. The DNA of the CDR3 is TGTGCCACCAGCAAAAGCGACATCTCCTACGAGCAGTACTTC. Translated, it gives CATSKSDISYEQYF.

The CDR3 DNA sequence: TGTGCCAGTAGTATTTCTGACACAAACAATTCACCCCTCCACTTT. Residues: CASSISDTNNSPLHF. The V and J genes are TRBV19 and TRBJ1-6, with no clear D. The germline V and J ends were trimmed by 3 bases and 7 bases, with 13 bases remaining between them. Germline values: CDR1 LNHDA, CDR2 SQIVND (reference sequence). CDR3 size: 15 residues.

The gene calls are TRBV19 and TRBJ2-7; TRBD1 matches at 8 bases. Germline CDR1 is LNHDA and CDR2 is SQIVND (reference sequence). V was pared by 6 bases and J by 6 bases, with 4 bases of the junction left unmatched. This CDR3 has 12 residues. The CDR3 bases are TGTGCCAGTAGAAAGACAGGGGCCGAGCAGTACTTC. Encoded protein: CASRKTGAEQYF.

The CDR3 loop is CASSGDRLSFF. CDR3 nucleotide sequence: TGTGCCAGCAGTGGAGACAGGTTGTCGTTCTTC. The chain couples TRBV25-1 to TRBJ2-1; D may be TRBD1 (6 bases). Deletions cut 4 bases from V and 15 bases from J, with 13 bases between. The germline V gene has CDR1 MGHDK and CDR2 SYGVNS. CDR3 size: 11 residues. Based on the CDR3 plus reference TRBV25-1 and TRBJ2-1, the full variable domain is EADIYQTPRYLVIGTGKKITLECSQTMGHDKMYWYQQDPGMELHLIHYSYGVNSTEKGDLSSESTVSRIRTEHFPLTLESARPSHTSQYLCASSGDRLSFFGPGTRLTVL.

This clonotype occurred a few times. The chain is built from TRBV7-6 and TRBJ1-1; maybe TRBD1 (5 bases). Germline V gives CDR1 SGHVS, CDR2 FNYEAQ. The length of the CDR3 is 16 residues. The V gene lost 0 bases and the J gene lost 6 bases, with 17 bases spanning the gap. Written as DNA, the CDR3 is TGTGCCAGCAGCTTAGCCAGGGTAGGGGTTAGAGCTGAAGCTTTCTTT. It specifies CASSLARVGVRAEAFF.

The genes are TRBV20-1 and TRBJ2-5; D is possibly TRBD1 or TRBD2 (5 bases each). The germline CDR1 and CDR2 sequences are DFQATT and SNEGSKA (reference sequence). Between the trimmed V and J ends, which lost 7 bases and 5 bases, there was a span of 5 bases. The CDR3 is 9 residues long. The CDR3 sequence is CSGGETQYF. Written as DNA, the CDR3 is TGCAGTGGGGGGGAGACCCAGTACTTC.

This clonotype was found many times. The rearrangement uses TRBV14 and TRBJ2-5, with 11 nucleotides matching TRBD2. Per germline, CDR1 SGHDN and CDR2 FVKESK. The CDR3 sequence is 19 residues long. V lost 4 bases and J lost 5; bases outside the gene matches: 18. CDR3 residues: CASSPPFGTSGETRETQYF. CDR3 coding DNA: TGTGCCAGCAGCCCGCCGTTTGGGACTAGCGGAGAAACGAGGGAGACCCAGTACTTC.

The V gene is TRBV9, the J gene TRBJ2-5; 8 bases map to TRBD2. CDR3 length: 13 amino acids. Germline V gene data show CDR1 as SGDLS and CDR2 as YYNGEE. CDR3 amino acids: CASSGSGQETQYF. The CDR3 nucleotides read TGTGCTTCGAGCGGGAGTGGCCAAGAGACCCAGTACTTC. The variable domain in full, with the rest retrieved from reference TRBV9 and TRBJ2-5, is DSGVTQTPKHLITATGQRVTLRCSPRSGDLSVYWYQQSLDQGLQFLIQYYNGEERAKGNILERFSAQQFPDLHSELNLSSLELGDSALYFCASSGSGQETQYFGPGTRLLVL.

Details on this clonotype: Germline is not matched at one junction end, which may reflect a read error. The rearrangement joins TRBV5-1 to TRBJ1-1; no clear D gene. The germline V gene encodes CDR1 SGHRS and CDR2 YFSETQ. The CDR3 consists of 14 residues. The CDR3 nucleotides read TGCGCCAACAGCTTGGCCCCGGGCATCACTGAAGCTTTCTTT. Its protein product is CANSLAPGITEAFF.

The V and J genes are TRBV6-2 or TRBV6-3 and TRBJ2-3; 8 bases align to TRBD2. CDR3 length: 15 residues. The junction had 5 bases not matched to a gene; V was cut back by 6 bases and J by 0 bases. Germline values: CDR1 MNHEY, CDR2 SVGEGT. The CDR3 DNA reads as TGTGCCAGCAGCCCCGTAGCGGGGAGCACAGATACGCAGTATTTT. Amino acids: CASSPVAGSTDTQYF.

V gene TRBV29-1 combines with J gene TRBJ2-1, with 14 bases fitting TRBD2. Germline-derived CDR1 and CDR2 are SQVTM and ANQGSEA. The junction had 8 bases not matched to a gene; V was cut back by 6 bases and J by 7 bases. CDR3 length: 15 residues. The CDR3 loop reads CSVPTSGRARNEQFF. CDR3 DNA: TGCAGCGTCCCGACTAGCGGGAGGGCAAGGAATGAGCAGTTCTTC.

The rearrangement joins TRBV7-6 to TRBJ2-7; D unresolved. Germline V gene data show CDR1 as SGHVS and CDR2 as FNYEAQ. The germline V and J ends were trimmed by 1 base and 5 bases, with 15 bases remaining between them. This CDR3 is 15 amino acids long. CDR3 in DNA: TGTGCCAGCAGCTTAGAACGGTCCCAAGGGCACGAGCAGTACTTC. It specifies CASSLERSQGHEQYF.